These 6 T cell receptor beta chains originate from one sample sequenced in a study of blood T cell repertoires in COVID-19. Sequencing was performed with immunoSEQ multiplex PCR; in TCRdb, only in-frame clones are kept and a portion is missing. The table has more than 200,000 clones, 83% seen once. Input material: peripheral blood. All receptors derive from a man aged 40-49 years with active or convalescent COVID-19.

J is TRBJ1-4 and V is TRBV5-6; 7 bases are a match to TRBD1. CDR3 length equals 15 residues. Germline V gives CDR1 SGHDT, CDR2 YYEEEE. The V segment lost 2 bases and the J segment 6 bases; nucleotides outside the gene matches: 7. The CDR3 region is CASSLRGQGDEKLFF. In DNA, the CDR3 is TGTGCCAGCAGCTTAAGGGGGCAGGGTGATGAAAAACTGTTTTTT.

The J gene is TRBJ2-7, the V gene TRBV6-5; D is possibly TRBD2 (6 bases). This CDR3 is built from 13 residues. The V end was cut by 6 bases, the J end by 6 bases, with 15 bases between. Germline V gene data show CDR1 as MNHEY and CDR2 as SVGAGI. The CDR3 loop reads CASSYDPGAEQYF. The CDR3 nucleotides read TGTGCCAGCAGCTACGACCCGGGAGCCGAGCAGTACTTC.

This chain links TRBV5-1 with TRBJ2-6, with 7 bases aligning to TRBD1. J lost 2 bases, V lost 6 bases, and 14 bases had no gene match. CDR3 length: 18 amino acids. Germline values: CDR1 SGHRS, CDR2 YFSETQ. Here the CDR3 reads CASTVTGATVAGANVLTF. The DNA of the CDR3 is TGCGCCAGCACCGTAACAGGGGCGACGGTTGCTGGGGCCAACGTCCTGACTTTC.

The chain recombines TRBV24-1 with TRBJ2-1; maybe TRBD2 (5 bases). The CDR3 length is 17 residues. From germline, CDR1 is KGHDR and CDR2 SFDVKD. V was shortened by 3 bases and J by 4 bases, with 18 bases between the two germline ends. The DNA of the CDR3 is TGTGCCACCAGTGATCAAGAGGGCAGTACATCATACAATGAGCAGTTCTTC. Its protein is CATSDQEGSTSYNEQFF.

DNA for the CDR3: TGCGCCAGCAAGGAGGGCCAAGGAGGAGGCTACACCTTC. Translated: CASKEGQGGGYTF. V usage is TRBV5-1 and J usage is TRBJ1-2; D is unclear. Per germline, CDR1 SGHRS and CDR2 YFSETQ. V shed 6 bases and J shed 8 bases, with 17 bases lying between them. The CDR3 is made up of 13 amino acids.

This clone was seen a single time. The V and J genes are TRBV5-1 and TRBJ1-6, with D perhaps matching TRBD1 (5 bases). This CDR3 has 15 residues. The germline V and J ends were trimmed by 3 bases and 9 bases, with 16 bases remaining between them. The germline CDR1 and CDR2 sequences are SGHRS and YFSETQ. Written as DNA, the CDR3 is TGCGCCAGCAGCTCGGGGGATCTCGGGGGTTCACCCCTCCACTTT. This codes for CASSSGDLGGSPLHF.